A selection of T cell receptor beta chains follows, all from one sample in a study of T cells in Graves' hyperthyroidism and ophthalmopathy. TCRdb ran MiXCR on the multiplex PCR reads and lists one entry per CDR3 protein. The sample comprises more than 350,000 distinct CDR3 sequences, approximately 16% of which are singletons, and 15% to 20% rests with the top ten. The sequencing input was blood. Receptor source: a woman aged 55-69 years with Graves' ophthalmopathy. The CDR3 runs from the conserved cysteine through the conserved F or W. Fields, in order: clone size, V gene, D gene, CDR3 length, J gene, CDR3 DNA, CDR3 protein. The D gene is left open where the match is weak. The size field is filled for only some rows; it gives once, few, many or a size class.

>few|TRBV9|-|15|TRBJ2-7
TGTGCCAGCAGCGTAGCGGCAGGGAGTCCCTACGAGCAGTACTTC
CASSVAAGSPYEQYF
>-|TRBV4-2|TRBD1|16|TRBJ2-3
TGTGCCAGCAGCCAACTAGGACAGGGGGCAACAGATACGCAGTATTTT
CASSQLGQGATDTQYF
>many|TRBV6-1|-|13|TRBJ2-5
TGTGCCAGCAGTGACCCCCCGGCGGAGACCCAGTACTTC
CASSDPPAETQYF
>few|TRBV20-1|-|12|TRBJ2-2
TGCAGTGCCGAGGGGTTTGCCGGGGAGCTGTTTTTT
CSAEGFAGELFF
>few|TRBV7-3|-|17|TRBJ1-6
TGCGCCAGCAGCCCACTAACAGGGTTGGCGGGTAATTCACCCCTCCACTTT
CASSPLTGLAGNSPLHF
>few|TRBV28|TRBD2|14|TRBJ2-4
TGTGCCAGCAGGAGCGGGAGATCCGGAAACATTCAGTACTTC
CASRSGRSGNIQYF
>many|TRBV20-1|-|12|TRBJ2-5
TGCAGTTTCCACGGATTTCAAGAGACCCAGTACTTC
CSFHGFQETQYF
>-|TRBV6-1|-|14|TRBJ2-3
TGTGCCAGCCTGCCGGGACTCTACACAGATACGCAGTATTTT
CASLPGLYTDTQYF
>-|TRBV11-2|TRBD2|16|TRBJ2-7
TGTGCCAGCAGCTTAGATCGACTAGCGGAGAACTACGAGCAGTACTTC
CASSLDRLAENYEQYF
>-|TRBV3-1|-|17|TRBJ2-1
TGTGCCAGCAGCCTTTACCGTAGCTCTAGCAAGCACAATGAGCAGTTCTTC
CASSLYRSSSKHNEQFF
>many|TRBV10-3|TRBD2|16|TRBJ2-3
TGTGCCATCAAGGGTTCGACTAGCGGGAGTGCAGATACGCAGTATTTT
CAIKGSTSGSADTQYF
>many|TRBV3-1|TRBD2|18|TRBJ2-3
TGTGCCAGCAGCCAAGAGGGATTCGGAGCGGGAGTTTTGTATACGCAGTATTTT
CASSQEGFGAGVLYTQYF
>many|TRBV4-1|-|14|TRBJ2-7
TGCGCCAGCAGCTTGGTAGGGGGCGCGGGGGAGCAGTACTTC
CASSLVGGAGEQYF
>many|TRBV5-1|TRBD1|15|TRBJ2-7
TGCGCCAGCAGCTTGGTGGGACAGGGGATCTACGAGCAGTACTTC
CASSLVGQGIYEQYF
>many|TRBV6-1|TRBD1|16|TRBJ1-2
TGTGCCAGCAATCCGGGACAGATAACAAGTAACTATGGCTACACCTTC
CASNPGQITSNYGYTF
>-|TRBV6-2/TRBV6-3|TRBD2|15|TRBJ2-2
TGTGCCAGCAGTTACGCTAGCGGGATTACCGGGGAGCTGTTTTTT
CASSYASGITGELFF
>-|TRBV24-1|-|13|TRBJ2-4
TGTGCCACCAGTGATTTGAGCGAGGACATTCAGTGCTTC
CATSDLSEDIQCF
>many|TRBV5-1|TRBD2|15|TRBJ2-1
TGCGCCAGCAGCTTAGTCGGGAGGATATTCAATGAGCAGTTCTTC
CASSLVGRIFNEQFF
>many|TRBV20-1|TRBD2|14|TRBJ2-1
TGCAGTGCTAGAGGACTAGCGGGATATAATGAGCAGTTCTTC
CSARGLAGYNEQFF
>-|TRBV4-1|-|15|TRBJ2-3
TGCGCCAGCAGCCAAGGTCACAGGGCCACAGATACGCAGTATTTT
CASSQGHRATDTQYF
>-|TRBV9|-|13|TRBJ1-2
TGTGCCAGCAGCGGCACAGGCAACTATGGCTACACCTTC
CASSGTGNYGYTF
>-|TRBV5-1|TRBD2|14|TRBJ2-7
TGCGCCAGCAGCTTGGTTAGCGGGAGCGACGAGCAGTACTTC
CASSLVSGSDEQYF
>many|TRBV3-1|-|15|TRBJ2-3
TGTGCCAGCAGCCCCGGACTCACCGGCACAGATACGCAGTATTTT
CASSPGLTGTDTQYF
>many|TRBV24-1|-|15|TRBJ2-7
TGTGCCACCAGTGACTCCAAATCCGGGCTCTACGAGCAGTACTTC
CATSDSKSGLYEQYF
>many|TRBV12-3/TRBV12-4|-|17|TRBJ2-3
TGTGCCAGCAGTCCGACTCCCGGGACACGGGACCACGATACGCAGTATTTT
CASSPTPGTRDHDTQYF
>few|TRBV28|-|13|TRBJ1-1
TGTGCCAGCAGCGCCGTCCAGAACACTGAAGCTTTCTTT
CASSAVQNTEAFF
>few|TRBV12-3/TRBV12-4|TRBD1|11|TRBJ2-5
TGTGCCAGCAGTTTAGAGGGACAGGGGTACTTC
CASSLEGQGYF
>many|TRBV18|TRBD1|13|TRBJ1-5
TGTGCCAGCTCATCCGACAGGGGAGCGACCCAGCATTTT
CASSSDRGATQHF
>few|TRBV7-2|-|13|TRBJ1-5
TGTGCCAGCAGCTTTCGGGGCAGCCCGCCCCAGCATTTT
CASSFRGSPPQHF
>-|TRBV19|-|14|TRBJ2-5
TGTGCCAGTAGTAACAGGGAGGGGGCGGAGACCCAGTACTTC
CASSNREGAETQYF
>few|TRBV19|-|13|TRBJ2-2
TGTGCCAGTAGTATTAGCGCGGGCGGGGAGCTGTTTTTT
CASSISAGGELFF
>many|TRBV2|-|14|TRBJ2-5
TGTGCCAGCAGTGCTAGGGGCCCACAAGAGACCCAGTACTTC
CASSARGPQETQYF
>-|TRBV2|-|12|TRBJ1-4
TGTGCCAGCGGATTAGGACGGGGAAAACTGTTTTTT
CASGLGRGKLFF
>many|TRBV24-1|TRBD1|16|TRBJ2-7
TGTGCCACCAGTCCGGGACAGGGGGTCCTGGCCCACGAGCAGTACTTC
CATSPGQGVLAHEQYF
>-|TRBV28|-|12|TRBJ1-1
TGTGCCAGCAGTGCCACATACCCCGAAGCTTTCTTT
CASSATYPEAFF